This T cell receptor beta chain was captured by sequencing in a study of T cells after yellow fever vaccination (dated by TCRdb to about 2019). Notes on the research overall: The SMART-Seq v4 Ultra Low Input RNA kit was used to prepare libraries from fractions with low cell numbers. To track T-cell clones before and after primary and booster YFV17D yellow fever vaccination, bulk TCR alpha and beta repertoires were sequenced longitudinally. Two healthy male donors made up the cohort, one aged 18 to 29 years and the other aged 30 to 40 years. Blood was drawn at multiple timepoints before and after primary and secondary immunization, with bulk PBMC replicates and cell subsets isolated. Overall study results and their limits: Compared with the primary T-cell response, the secondary T-cell response was weaker but faster, peaking on day 5 rather than day 15. Only a couple of donors were included in the study, so the extent to which the findings can be generalized is limited. Because abundant contaminating clonotypes from the bulk population could be contained in FACS-sorted repertoires, computational filtering was required. A small fraction of clonotypes showed up in both the CD4 and CD8 compartments, probably as a result of convergent recombination. Most clones expanded after primary vaccination were re-detected after the booster (almost 98% of CD4 and approximately 85% of CD8), suggesting broad memory maintenance.

The germline V gene sets CDR1 to KGHDR and CDR2 to SFDVKD. CDR3 length: 13 amino acids, cysteine to phenylalanine. Only the CDR3 DNA is retained, 39 bases long and in frame from the first base. The trim is 4 bases for V and 6 bases for J, with a gap of 10 bases between the germline ends. A remark on this clonotype: What this receptor recognizes is not known. No qualities accompany the bases; no much larger clone lies one base away.

TCR cDNA was synthesized by 5'RACE template switching, which introduced a universal primer site and unique molecular identifiers. Priming for cDNA synthesis came from both the TCR alpha and TCR beta constant segments. Libraries were amplified in two PCR steps, with sample barcodes and sequencing adapters added in the second step. Sequencing of libraries was performed on Illumina HiSeq 2500 (2x100 bp) or NovaSeq (2x150 bp). On the study's bioinformatics: Demultiplexing of reads and collapsing into UMI consensus sequences were performed with MIGEC, and V(D)J alignment was carried out with MiXCR. Clonotypes responding to the vaccine were identified with edgeR on replicate PBMC samples, with the criteria of FDR below 0.01 and a log2 fold change above 5 up to day 15. Each bulk clonotype was labeled CD4 or CD8 based on which sequenced repertoire, CD4 or CD8, contained the clonotype at higher abundance. Using fastp trimming at Q25 and MiXCR clonotype assembly, TCRdb reanalyzed the public sequencing data and kept in-frame beta chains. Each entry is one CDR3 protein sequence, shown with its most common DNA and genes. The V and J calls and clone size come from TCRdb's table, not from the authors' own analysis. The table for this sample lists 350,000 to 450,000 distinct CDR3 sequences; roughly 6.2% of them were counted only once. The ten largest clones take up 15% of the sample.

The treatment or condition label of this sample denotes: live attenuated yellow fever vaccine strain. At each blood-draw timepoint, two biological replicates of bulk PBMCs were obtained. PBMCs were isolated from peripheral blood using a standard Ficoll-Paque protocol. TriZol was used to extract RNA from bulk PBMCs, from CD4 and CD8 fractions, and from dextramer-positive and dextramer-negative fractions. Sequencing was performed on PBMCs, taken 5 days after the yellow fever booster vaccination. The rearrangement joined TRBV24-1 to TRBJ2-3; perhaps TRBD2 is the D gene, with 6 bases matching. This sequence was found in a man between 25 and 39 years old who received the YFV17D yellow fever vaccine. The CDR3 protein is CATSDGGGDTQYF. The sequenced DNA: TGTGCCACCAGTGACGGGGGTGGGGATACGCAGTATTTT.